This TCR beta chain is drawn from a study of cytomegalovirus exposure and HLA in healthy donors. With 60 Vbeta and 13 Jbeta primers, the PCR was carried out. Sequenced by immunoSEQ multiplex PCR; TCRdb stores in-frame clones only, minus some. The sample lists roughly 100,000 clones; around 63% were seen once. As regards this clone: Its antigen is currently unknown.

Study outcomes and limitations: Reports showed the classifier diagnosing cytomegalovirus status with high specificity and sensitivity.

The receptor was derived from a human donor in good health. The sequenced sample was PBMCs.

CDR3 coding DNA: TGCGCCAGCAGTCGAGACAGGGCGGGGGGAGATACGCAGTATTTT. It specifies CASSRDRAGGDTQYF. The genes are TRBV5-1 and TRBJ2-3; D perhaps matches TRBD2 (8 bases). CDR1 is SGHRS, CDR2 YFSETQ, per germline. Trimming cost V 5 bases and J 5 bases, with 18 bases left between them. CDR3 length: 15 amino acids. The complete variable domain, with remaining parts taken from reference TRBV5-1 and TRBJ2-3, reads KAGVTQTPRYLIKTRGQQVTLSCSPISGHRSVSWYQQTPGQGLQFLFEYFSETQRNKGNFPGRFSGRQFSNSRSEMNVSTLELGDSALYLCASSRDRAGGDTQYFGPGTRLTVL.